This T cell receptor beta chain was documented in a study of OX40 agonist ivuxolimab in advanced cancers. Study-level points and caveats: People who partly responded at 0.1-3.0 mg/kg had some of the least clonal expansion seen. At 0.1 to 3.0 mg/kg, CD4+ and CD8+ blood T cells expanded clonally by week 6.

Trimming pared 5 bases from V and 4 bases from J, leaving 9 bases between. The CDR3 totals 14 residues. Germline V gene sequence: CDR1 SGHAT, CDR2 FQNNGV. TCRdb's table, derived via immunoSEQ multiplex PCR, lists solely in-frame clones and lacks some. This table holds under 85,000 clones, roughly 94% found once. Note on this clone: Its antigen is not identified.

Excluded were patients having autoimmune disease history or systemic immunosuppression. The clonotype comes from an adult with an advanced solid tumor such as melanoma, head and neck, liver or kidney cancer. The chain is built from TRBV11-2 and TRBJ1-6; a weak D match, TRBD1 (6 bases). Sequencing was performed on CD4+ or CD8+ T cells sorted from blood, taken in a trial of the OX40 agonist ivuxolimab. In DNA form, the CDR3 reads TGTGCCAGCAGCGAAACAGGGTATAATTCACCCCTCCACTTT. Its protein product is CASSETGYNSPLHF.